The TCR beta chain described here comes from a study of cytomegalovirus exposure and HLA in healthy donors. CDR1 and CDR2 from the germline V gene are SGDLS and YYNGEE. CDR3 length equals 15 residues. Trimming removed 3 bases from V and 2 bases from J; junction bases left unmatched: 6. Primers for the PCR totalled 60 Vbeta and 13 Jbeta. Sequencing was performed with immunoSEQ multiplex PCR; in TCRdb, only in-frame clones are kept and a portion is missing. The sample lists over 85,000 clones, around three quarters occurring once. The donors, nominally healthy at sampling, likely had unrecorded immune exposures.

This sequence joins TRBV9 and TRBJ1-2; TRBD1 matches at 8 bases. This sequence originates from a man aged 30 to 45 in good health and CMV-seronegative. The source material was PBMCs. As DNA, the CDR3 is TGTGCCAGCAGCGCAGGGGACAGGACCAACTATGGCTACACCTTC. Its translation is CASSAGDRTNYGYTF. The full variable domain, rest sourced from reference TRBV9 and TRBJ1-2, is DSGVTQTPKHLITATGQRVTLRCSPRSGDLSVYWYQQSLDQGLQFLIQYYNGEERAKGNILERFSAQQFPDLHSELNLSSLELGDSALYFCASSAGDRTNYGYTFGSGTRLTVV.